A selection of T cell receptor beta chains follows, all from one sample in a study of beta chain features in type 1 diabetes. Repertoires were generated with immunoSEQ multiplex PCR, while TCRdb's copy carries only in-frame clones and drops some. The data contain 360,000 or so clones, 15% to 20% of them singletons. The sample was naive CD4+ T cells from blood. The receptors derive from a woman between 18 and 29 years old in good health. The CDR3 runs from the conserved cysteine through the conserved F or W. The order of the fields is clone size, V gene, J gene, D gene, CDR3 DNA, CDR3 protein. D genes are given only for firm matches. Clone size, where shown, is once, few, many, or a class for clones that have expanded.

NA	TRBV20-1	TRBJ1-1	TRBD1	TGCAGTGCCGGGGACAGGGCAGAAGCTTTCTTT	CSAGDRAEAFF
NA	TRBV14	TRBJ2-5	TRBD2	TGTGCCAGCAGCTCCTCGGGACTAGTCTCGTTTGGGACCCAGTACTTC	CASSSSGLVSFGTQYF
NA	TRBV30	TRBJ1-1	TRBD1	TGTGCCGGGAGACAGGGTGGCCCTGAAGCTTTCTTT	CAGRQGGPEAFF
NA	TRBV4-1	TRBJ2-7	TRBD2	TGCGCCAGCAGCACTAGCGCTAAAGCCTGGGAGCAGTACTTC	CASSTSAKAWEQYF
few	TRBV30	TRBJ1-2	TRBD1	TGTGCCTGGAGTCCCCCCGGGACAGGGGGCGCTGGCTATGGCTACACCTTC	CAWSPPGTGGAGYGYTF
NA	TRBV6-6	TRBJ1-1	NA	TGTGCCAGCGAGCGGGGTAACACTGAAGCTTTCTTT	CASERGNTEAFF
few	TRBV29-1	TRBJ2-4	TRBD1	TGCAGCATTCTCGACAGGGGGGCGGGAAACATTCAGTACTTC	CSILDRGAGNIQYF
few	TRBV6-1	TRBJ2-7	NA	TGTGCCAGCAGTGACTTCTCCTACGAGCAGTACTTC	CASSDFSYEQYF
NA	TRBV30	TRBJ1-2	NA	TGTGCCTGGATGGTCAGGGGCAAGGGCTACACCTTC	CAWMVRGKGYTF
NA	TRBV25-1	TRBJ1-2	NA	TGTGCCAGCAGTGATGTAGGGGCAGGAGACTCCTATGGCTACACCTTC	CASSDVGAGDSYGYTF
NA	TRBV19	TRBJ2-4	NA	TGTGCCAGTATGGACGGAAGCGGCACCAAAAACATTCAGTACTTC	CASMDGSGTKNIQYF
few	TRBV5-1	TRBJ1-1	TRBD1	TGCGCCAGCAGCTGGGCCGGGACAGTTAACACTGAAGCTTTCTTT	CASSWAGTVNTEAFF
NA	TRBV9	TRBJ2-5	TRBD1	TGTGCCAGCAGCTCACAGGGGATGTCCCAAGAGACCCAGTACTTC	CASSSQGMSQETQYF
NA	TRBV5-1	TRBJ2-7	TRBD1	TGCGCCAGCAGCCCTTTAACAGGGGAGATCTCCTACGAGCAGTACTTC	CASSPLTGEISYEQYF
few	TRBV2	TRBJ2-5	TRBD2	TGTGCCAGCAGTGACGCTAGCGGGGGCAAGACCCAGTACTTC	CASSDASGGKTQYF
NA	TRBV11-2	TRBJ1-5	NA	TGTGCCAGCAGCTTAGTCAGAAGCAATCAGCCCCAGCATTTT	CASSLVRSNQPQHF
NA	TRBV9	TRBJ2-1	NA	TGTGCCAGCAGCTCCGGACACCCCAAATCGGATGAGCAGTTCTTC	CASSSGHPKSDEQFF
NA	TRBV6-1	TRBJ1-5	NA	TGTGCCAGCGCCGAGACAGGAGTCAATCAGCCCCAGCATTTT	CASAETGVNQPQHF
NA	TRBV12-5	TRBJ2-1	NA	TGTGCTAGTGGTTTAGGTAGCGGCAGCCCGTGGAATGAGCAGTTCTTC	CASGLGSGSPWNEQFF
NA	TRBV27	TRBJ2-5	NA	TGTGCCAGCAGTTCGAGGTCAACCCAAGAGACCCAGTACTTC	CASSSRSTQETQYF
NA	TRBV9	TRBJ2-1	TRBD2	TGTGCCAGCAGCGTAGCGGGAGGGCCTAGGGATGAGCAGTTCTTC	CASSVAGGPRDEQFF
few	TRBV7-9	TRBJ2-5	TRBD2	TGTGCCAGCAGCTTAAGTAGCGGGGACGAGACCCAGTACTTC	CASSLSSGDETQYF
once	TRBV11-2	TRBJ2-1	TRBD2	TGTGCCAGCAGCTCCTTAGCGGGGGAGTATGAGCAGTTCTTC	CASSSLAGEYEQFF
NA	TRBV19	TRBJ1-1	TRBD1	TGTGCCAGTAGTAGCGCCGGGACAGGGGGCGGTGAAGCTTTCTTT	CASSSAGTGGGEAFF
NA	TRBV5-1	TRBJ2-3	TRBD1	TGCGCCAGCAGCTTGGACGGGACAGGGGTAGCAGATACGCAGTATTTT	CASSLDGTGVADTQYF
NA	TRBV28	TRBJ2-1	TRBD2	TGTGCCAGCAGTTCGCCGGGACTAGAAGACGAGCAGTTCTTC	CASSSPGLEDEQFF
once	TRBV7-2	TRBJ2-7	TRBD2	TGTGCCAGCAGCTTAGTAACTAGCGGGAGCCACGAGCAGTACTTC	CASSLVTSGSHEQYF
NA	TRBV5-4	TRBJ2-7	TRBD2	TGTGCCAGCAGCTTGGGAGGGACTAGCTCCTACGAGCAGTACTTC	CASSLGGTSSYEQYF
few	TRBV27	TRBJ2-6	NA	TGTGCCAGCAGTCCTAGAGCCCGGGGGTTGAGGTCTGGGGCCAACGTCCTGACTTTC	CASSPRARGLRSGANVLTF
few	TRBV18	TRBJ1-6	NA	TGTGCCAGCTCTTCCGGGGATTCACCCCTCCACTTT	CASSSGDSPLHF
few	TRBV15	TRBJ2-3	NA	TGTGCCACCAGCAGAGATCTGACAGGAAGCACAGATACGCAGTATTTT	CATSRDLTGSTDTQYF
few	TRBV7-2	TRBJ2-1	NA	TGTGCCAGCAGCTTAGCCGTGACAGCCTACAATGAGCAGTTCTTC	CASSLAVTAYNEQFF
few	TRBV7-2	TRBJ1-6	NA	TGTGCCAGCAGCTTGAGCTCCTATAATTCACCCCTCCACTTT	CASSLSSYNSPLHF
NA	TRBV18	TRBJ1-1	NA	TGTGCCAGCTCACCGTTCCAGGGTGACACTGAAGCTTTCTTT	CASSPFQGDTEAFF
few	TRBV30	TRBJ2-1	NA	TGTGCCTGGATGGTGGGAGCCTACTACAATGAGCAGTTCTTC	CAWMVGAYYNEQFF
NA	TRBV5-5	TRBJ2-3	NA	TGTGCCAGCAGCTTGGCCTATGATACGCAGTATTTT	CASSLAYDTQYF
NA	TRBV25-1	TRBJ2-5	NA	TGTGCCAGCAGTGAATGGGTCCCCACAACAGGGGAGACCCAGTACTTC	CASSEWVPTTGETQYF
NA	TRBV7-3	TRBJ2-1	TRBD2	TGTGCCAGCAGCTTACGGGAAGGGACTAGAGCTAACAATGAGCAGTTCTTC	CASSLREGTRANNEQFF
NA	TRBV7-2	TRBJ2-3	TRBD2	TGTGCCAGCAGCGCGGGGGGTAGCGGGAGCACAGATACGCAGTATTTT	CASSAGGSGSTDTQYF
few	TRBV7-9	TRBJ2-7	TRBD2	TGTGCCAGCAGCTTAAAGGGGACTAGCGGGCTCTCCTACGAGCAGTACTTC	CASSLKGTSGLSYEQYF
few	TRBV13	TRBJ2-7	TRBD2	TGTGCCAGCAGCTTTGGACTAGCGGGAGCCCCCGGCTCCTACGAGCAGTACTTC	CASSFGLAGAPGSYEQYF